A selection of T cell receptor beta chains follows, all from one sample in a study of OX40 agonist ivuxolimab in advanced cancers. Assay: immunoSEQ multiplex PCR; the TCRdb copy retains only in-frame clones and omits some. Among about 100,000 clones listed, 75% to 90% were seen once. Sample: CD4+ or CD8+ T cells sorted from blood, taken in a trial of the OX40 agonist ivuxolimab. The receptor set was obtained from an adult with an advanced solid tumor such as melanoma, head and neck, liver or kidney cancer. Both conserved end residues are part of each CDR3. Fields, in order: J gene, D gene, clone size, V gene, CDR3 protein, CDR3 DNA. The D gene is left open where the match is weak. Not every row has a clone size; where given, it reads once, few, many or a size class.

j_call: TRBJ1-3
d_call: -
clone_size: -
v_call: TRBV30
cdr3_aa: CAWSALDSNWGNTIYF
cdr3_nt: TGTGCCTGGAGTGCTCTTGATTCTAACTGGGGAAACACCATATATTTT

j_call: TRBJ1-5
d_call: TRBD1
clone_size: -
v_call: TRBV5-1
cdr3_aa: CASSPGGNSNQPQHF
cdr3_nt: TGCGCCAGCAGCCCAGGGGGTAACTCCAATCAGCCCCAGCATTTT

j_call: TRBJ1-5
d_call: -
clone_size: -
v_call: TRBV6-1
cdr3_aa: CASTSATRSNQPQHF
cdr3_nt: TGTGCCAGCACCTCGGCGACTAGGAGCAATCAGCCCCAGCATTTT

j_call: TRBJ2-1
d_call: TRBD2
clone_size: -
v_call: TRBV7-8
cdr3_aa: CASSLGGTREFF
cdr3_nt: TGTGCCAGCAGCTTAGGCGGGACTAGAGAGTTCTTC

j_call: TRBJ2-5
d_call: TRBD2
clone_size: -
v_call: TRBV25-1
cdr3_aa: CASSDGGVETQYF
cdr3_nt: TGTGCCAGCAGTGATGGGGGGGTTGAGACCCAGTACTTC

j_call: TRBJ1-5
d_call: -
clone_size: -
v_call: TRBV6-1
cdr3_aa: CASDPVLRGNQPQHF
cdr3_nt: TGTGCCAGCGACCCAGTGCTAAGGGGCAATCAGCCCCAGCATTTT

j_call: TRBJ2-7
d_call: TRBD1
clone_size: -
v_call: TRBV30
cdr3_aa: CAWSTSGQGREQYF
cdr3_nt: TGTGCCTGGAGTACTTCGGGACAGGGGAGAGAGCAGTACTTC

j_call: TRBJ1-5
d_call: -
clone_size: -
v_call: TRBV15
cdr3_aa: CATSSPTGRIYQPQHF
cdr3_nt: TGTGCCACCAGCAGTCCAACAGGGAGGATCTATCAGCCCCAGCATTTT

j_call: TRBJ2-7
d_call: TRBD1
clone_size: -
v_call: TRBV5-1
cdr3_aa: CASSHGQGSSYEQYF
cdr3_nt: TGCGCCAGCAGCCACGGACAGGGATCCTCCTACGAGCAGTACTTC

j_call: TRBJ1-5
d_call: TRBD1
clone_size: once
v_call: TRBV7-9
cdr3_aa: CASSPGQGNNQPQHF
cdr3_nt: TGTGCCAGCAGCCCGGGACAGGGGAACAATCAGCCCCAGCATTTT

j_call: TRBJ2-1
d_call: -
clone_size: -
v_call: TRBV10-3
cdr3_aa: CAIRGTENEQFF
cdr3_nt: TGTGCCATCAGGGGGACCGAGAATGAGCAGTTCTTC

j_call: TRBJ1-2
d_call: -
clone_size: -
v_call: TRBV5-1
cdr3_aa: CASSLVGSNGYTF
cdr3_nt: TGCGCCAGCAGCTTGGTAGGCTCTAATGGCTACACCTTC

j_call: TRBJ1-5
d_call: -
clone_size: -
v_call: TRBV9
cdr3_aa: CASSPSGANQPQHF
cdr3_nt: TGTGCCAGCAGCCCCAGCGGGGCCAATCAGCCCCAGCATTTT

j_call: TRBJ1-4
d_call: -
clone_size: -
v_call: TRBV30
cdr3_aa: CAWSAGTATNEKLFF
cdr3_nt: TGTGCCTGGAGCGCCGGGACGGCAACTAATGAAAAACTGTTTTTT

j_call: TRBJ1-6
d_call: TRBD1
clone_size: -
v_call: TRBV5-1
cdr3_aa: CASRRTGGDRSPLHF
cdr3_nt: TGCGCCAGCAGAAGGACAGGAGGGGATAGATCACCCCTCCACTTT

j_call: TRBJ2-5
d_call: -
clone_size: once
v_call: TRBV30
cdr3_aa: CALAAGETQYF
cdr3_nt: TGTGCCTTAGCCGCTGGAGAGACCCAGTACTTC

j_call: TRBJ1-4
d_call: -
clone_size: -
v_call: TRBV30
cdr3_aa: CAYTPATNEKLFF
cdr3_nt: TGTGCCTACACACCGGCAACTAATGAAAAACTGTTTTTT

j_call: TRBJ2-2
d_call: -
clone_size: -
v_call: TRBV6-1
cdr3_aa: CASSEGYTGELFF
cdr3_nt: TGTGCCAGCTCTGAAGGATACACCGGGGAGCTGTTTTTT

j_call: TRBJ2-7
d_call: -
clone_size: -
v_call: TRBV6-1
cdr3_aa: CASSVDRTSYEQYF
cdr3_nt: TGTGCCAGCAGCGTAGACAGGACATCCTACGAGCAGTACTTC

j_call: TRBJ2-3
d_call: -
clone_size: -
v_call: TRBV5-4
cdr3_aa: CASSLSPRGSADTQYF
cdr3_nt: TGTGCCAGCAGCTTGTCACCCAGGGGTTCGGCAGATACGCAGTATTTT

j_call: TRBJ1-4
d_call: TRBD1
clone_size: -
v_call: TRBV19
cdr3_aa: CASSPGDRAAKLFF
cdr3_nt: TGTGCCAGTAGCCCCGGGGACAGGGCAGCAAAACTGTTTTTT

j_call: TRBJ1-2
d_call: TRBD1
clone_size: few
v_call: TRBV28
cdr3_aa: CASSRTLPGQGTLLLYGYTF
cdr3_nt: TGTGCCAGCAGTCGCACTCTCCCGGGACAGGGAACCCTATTACTCTATGGCTACACCTTC

j_call: TRBJ2-3
d_call: -
clone_size: -
v_call: TRBV7-2
cdr3_aa: CASSPPTDTQYF
cdr3_nt: TGTGCCAGCAGCCCCCCGACAGATACGCAGTATTTT

j_call: TRBJ2-3
d_call: -
clone_size: -
v_call: TRBV5-1
cdr3_aa: CASSFWMQSSSTDTQYF
cdr3_nt: TGCGCCAGCAGCTTTTGGATGCAGAGTTCTAGCACAGATACGCAGTATTTT

j_call: TRBJ2-7
d_call: TRBD2
clone_size: -
v_call: TRBV28
cdr3_aa: CATSMGGIRYEQYF
cdr3_nt: TGTGCCACCTCAATGGGAGGGATCCGCTACGAGCAGTACTTC

j_call: TRBJ2-7
d_call: TRBD1
clone_size: -
v_call: TRBV6-1
cdr3_aa: CASRLQGEMYF
cdr3_nt: TGTGCCAGCAGACTACAGGGGGAAATGTACTTC

j_call: TRBJ1-2
d_call: TRBD1
clone_size: -
v_call: TRBV5-1
cdr3_aa: CASSLGRTGGLGYTF
cdr3_nt: TGCGCCAGCAGCTTGGGACGTACAGGGGGCTTAGGCTACACCTTC

j_call: TRBJ2-7
d_call: TRBD1
clone_size: -
v_call: TRBV11-2
cdr3_aa: CASSFGTGYSYEQYF
cdr3_nt: TGTGCCAGCAGCTTCGGGACAGGTTACTCCTACGAGCAGTACTTC

j_call: TRBJ2-3
d_call: TRBD2
clone_size: -
v_call: TRBV4-2
cdr3_aa: CASSRQPSGSSTDTQYF
cdr3_nt: TGTGCCAGCAGCCGCCAACCTAGCGGATCTAGCACAGATACGCAGTATTTT

j_call: TRBJ1-1
d_call: -
clone_size: -
v_call: TRBV18
cdr3_aa: CASSPGTNTEAFF
cdr3_nt: TGTGCCAGCTCACCCGGCACGAACACTGAAGCTTTCTTT

j_call: TRBJ2-1
d_call: TRBD2
clone_size: few
v_call: TRBV10-2
cdr3_aa: CASSVGLAGVNEQFF
cdr3_nt: TGCGCCAGCAGCGTCGGACTAGCGGGAGTGAATGAGCAGTTCTTC

j_call: TRBJ1-4
d_call: -
clone_size: -
v_call: TRBV7-9
cdr3_aa: CASRSGVGATNEKLFF
cdr3_nt: TGTGCCAGCCGTTCAGGGGTGGGAGCAACTAATGAAAAACTGTTTTTT

j_call: TRBJ1-1
d_call: TRBD1
clone_size: -
v_call: TRBV2
cdr3_aa: CASSDRGVTEAFF
cdr3_nt: TGTGCCAGCAGCGACAGGGGGGTCACTGAAGCTTTCTTT

j_call: TRBJ1-5
d_call: TRBD1
clone_size: few
v_call: TRBV6-1
cdr3_aa: CASSETGTANQPQHF
cdr3_nt: TGTGCCAGCAGTGAGACCGGGACAGCAAATCAGCCCCAGCATTTT

j_call: TRBJ2-2
d_call: TRBD2
clone_size: -
v_call: TRBV25-1
cdr3_aa: CASRGGGGYTGELFF
cdr3_nt: TGTGCCAGCAGGGGAGGCGGGGGATACACCGGGGAGCTGTTTTTT

j_call: TRBJ2-7
d_call: -
clone_size: -
v_call: TRBV11-2
cdr3_aa: CASSFTNGGSYEQYF
cdr3_nt: TGTGCCAGCAGCTTTACCAACGGAGGGTCCTACGAGCAGTACTTC

j_call: TRBJ2-1
d_call: -
clone_size: -
v_call: TRBV6-4
cdr3_aa: CASSDRAGTSWNEQFF
cdr3_nt: TGTGCCAGCAGTGACCGAGCGGGTACCTCTTGGAATGAGCAGTTCTTC

j_call: TRBJ2-5
d_call: -
clone_size: -
v_call: TRBV2
cdr3_aa: CASRPGTEETQYF
cdr3_nt: TGTGCCAGCAGACCCGGGACTGAAGAGACCCAGTACTTC

j_call: TRBJ1-1
d_call: -
clone_size: -
v_call: TRBV18
cdr3_aa: CASSQADLIMNTEAFF
cdr3_nt: TGTGCCAGCTCCCAAGCGGACTTAATCATGAACACTGAAGCTTTCTTT

j_call: TRBJ1-3
d_call: TRBD1
clone_size: once
v_call: TRBV11-2
cdr3_aa: CASSRTGDGNTIYF
cdr3_nt: TGTGCCAGCAGCCGGACAGGGGATGGAAACACCATATATTTT

j_call: TRBJ2-1
d_call: -
clone_size: -
v_call: TRBV5-1
cdr3_aa: CASGLRGGPYNEQFF
cdr3_nt: TGCGCCAGCGGACTGAGGGGGGGACCCTACAATGAGCAGTTCTTC

j_call: TRBJ1-2
d_call: -
clone_size: -
v_call: TRBV23-1
cdr3_aa: CASSHPKEIGDHYGYTF
cdr3_nt: TGCGCCAGCAGTCACCCGAAAGAGATAGGCGACCACTATGGCTACACCTTC

j_call: TRBJ2-7
d_call: -
clone_size: -
v_call: TRBV6-1
cdr3_aa: CASSGLDSKNF
cdr3_nt: TGTGCCAGCAGTGGACTAGACAGCAAAAACTTC

j_call: TRBJ2-7
d_call: TRBD2
clone_size: -
v_call: TRBV28
cdr3_aa: CASSSGLAREQYF
cdr3_nt: TGTGCCAGCAGTTCCGGACTAGCGAGGGAGCAGTACTTC

j_call: TRBJ1-5
d_call: -
clone_size: -
v_call: TRBV30
cdr3_aa: CACQGPGGRRQPQHF
cdr3_nt: TGTGCCTGCCAGGGCCCTGGGGGGCGCCGGCAGCCCCAGCATTTT

j_call: TRBJ2-5
d_call: -
clone_size: -
v_call: TRBV10-3
cdr3_aa: CAISEPSGSRGTQYF
cdr3_nt: TGTGCCATCAGTGAGCCCTCGGGCAGTCGGGGGACCCAGTACTTC

j_call: TRBJ2-1
d_call: -
clone_size: once
v_call: TRBV29-1
cdr3_aa: CSVTNVAYNEQFF
cdr3_nt: TGCAGCGTTACTAACGTAGCCTACAATGAGCAGTTCTTC

j_call: TRBJ2-1
d_call: TRBD2
clone_size: -
v_call: TRBV5-4
cdr3_aa: CASSLRRLVGGSGDNEQFF
cdr3_nt: TGTGCCAGCAGCTTGAGAAGGTTGGTCGGCGGGAGTGGGGACAATGAGCAGTTCTTC

j_call: TRBJ1-1
d_call: -
clone_size: once
v_call: TRBV5-6
cdr3_aa: CASSPGTGNIEAFF
cdr3_nt: TGTGCCAGCAGCCCGGGGACGGGGAATATTGAAGCTTTCTTT

j_call: TRBJ1-5
d_call: -
clone_size: -
v_call: TRBV2
cdr3_aa: CASSVRGGGQPQHF
cdr3_nt: TGTGCCAGCAGTGTCCGGGGAGGTGGGCAGCCCCAGCATTTT

j_call: TRBJ1-2
d_call: TRBD1
clone_size: -
v_call: TRBV7-9
cdr3_aa: CASSLEVQGGGYTF
cdr3_nt: TGTGCCAGCAGCTTAGAGGTTCAGGGGGGGGGCTACACCTTC

j_call: TRBJ1-3
d_call: -
clone_size: -
v_call: TRBV30
cdr3_aa: CAWRASSGNTIYF
cdr3_nt: TGTGCCTGGAGGGCGAGCTCTGGAAACACCATATATTTT

j_call: TRBJ2-7
d_call: -
clone_size: -
v_call: TRBV5-4
cdr3_aa: CASSLGRSAYEQYF
cdr3_nt: TGTGCCAGCAGCTTGGGCAGGTCGGCATACGAGCAGTACTTC

j_call: TRBJ1-1
d_call: -
clone_size: -
v_call: TRBV5-1
cdr3_aa: CASSLVGMNTEAFF
cdr3_nt: TGCGCCAGCAGCTTGGTTGGGATGAACACTGAAGCTTTCTTT